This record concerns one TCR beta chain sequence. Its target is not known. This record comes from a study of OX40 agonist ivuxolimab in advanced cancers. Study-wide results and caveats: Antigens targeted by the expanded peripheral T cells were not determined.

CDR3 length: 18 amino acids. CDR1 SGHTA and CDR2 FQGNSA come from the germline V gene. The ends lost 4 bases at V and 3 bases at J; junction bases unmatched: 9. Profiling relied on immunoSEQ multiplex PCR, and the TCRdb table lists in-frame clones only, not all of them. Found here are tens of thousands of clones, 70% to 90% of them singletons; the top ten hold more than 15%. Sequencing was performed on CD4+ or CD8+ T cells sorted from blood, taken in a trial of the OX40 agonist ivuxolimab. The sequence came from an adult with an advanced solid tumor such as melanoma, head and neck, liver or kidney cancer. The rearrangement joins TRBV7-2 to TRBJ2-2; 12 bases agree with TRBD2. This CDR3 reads CASSSGLAGYEDTGELFF. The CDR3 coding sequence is TGTGCCAGCAGCTCCGGACTAGCGGGGTATGAGGACACCGGGGAGCTGTTTTTT.